The rows below give T cell receptor beta chains drawn from one sample of a study of OX40 agonist ivuxolimab in advanced cancers. The repertoire was sequenced with immunoSEQ multiplex PCR; TCRdb's copy has only in-frame clones and lacks some. The table lists 76,000 or so clones, roughly nine tenths of them singletons, with roughly 13% in the top ten. The sample was CD4+ or CD8+ T cells sorted from blood, taken in a trial of the OX40 agonist ivuxolimab. These receptor sequences come from an adult with an advanced solid tumor such as melanoma, head and neck, liver or kidney cancer. Both conserved end residues are trimmed from each CDR3. Each record gives: clone size, V gene, CDR3 protein. Clone size is stated in some rows and not others, as once, few, many or a class when expanded.

>-|TRBV10-3
AISVETDTYEQY
>few|TRBV6-1
ASSDSHYSNQPQH
>-|TRBV10-3
AIRTPQETQY
>-|TRBV27
ASSEDSPEAF
>-|TRBV7-9
ASSLGTGDLQPQH
>-|TRBV27
ASSPDSSYNEQF
>-|TRBV7-3
ASSPPGTGYNEQF
>few|TRBV7-2
ASSLATGGGGELF
>once|TRBV7-6
ASTRDRIGSYQETQY
>-|TRBV6-4
ASSDLGLGSGELF
>few|TRBV2
ASNVGEQY
>-|TRBV28
ASSSRGPTTNEKLF
>-|TRBV27
ASSKGVPAYGYT
>once|TRBV7-9
ASSFIGNTDTQY
>-|TRBV28
ASSHGTGGAQY
>once|TRBV7-2
ASTLQAVSGNTIY
>-|TRBV7-2
ATSPSAQTNYGYT
>few|TRBV7-9
ASSFYREMNTEAF
>-|TRBV30
AWSVDTGTYYGYT
>few|TRBV7-8
ASSLDWRRLSYEQY
>-|TRBV18
ASSPGLAEGRGDTQY
>-|TRBV6-1
ASSLGTQY
>-|TRBV7-2
ASSLMNGRGGKTQY
>-|TRBV13
ASSRPKGTNNEQY
>-|TRBV25-1
ASSVHLTSGKDTQY
>-|TRBV27
ASSLGALYGYT
>-|TRBV6-1
ASKTSGSQETQY
>-|TRBV6-1
ASSEVDTVNQPQH
>-|TRBV9
ASSGRHTEAF
>-|TRBV6-5
ASSYHDRGFTT
>-|TRBV19
ASSPTSGKANEQF
>-|TRBV18
ASSPGTGVGYEQY
>-|TRBV25-1
ASSPPAMVGYT
>-|TRBV7-2
ASSLVRGGTQY
>-|TRBV27
ASSSPAREAF
>-|TRBV5-1
ASSLYPPGTNTEAF
>-|TRBV5-1
ASSPGATLNTEAF
>-|TRBV10-3
AISDKGTYEQY
>-|TRBV6-6
ASSYMYTNEKLF